This TCR beta chain was identified during a study of T cell repertoires in aging, cancer and after chemotherapy. Across the study: Repeat sampling of healthy donors over several months to years showed clear clonal overlap.

A mixed TRB-A/B primer pool amplified rearranged TRB by multiplex touch-down PCR. In TCRdb, the multiplex PCR reads were re-called with MiXCR into one record per CDR3 protein. The data show about 18,000 distinct CDR3 sequences, with around half seen just once and approximately 10% held by the top ten. TCR beta rearrangements were amplified from peripheral blood genomic DNA. Source material: blood. The receptor comes from a human donor in good health.

The CDR3 nucleotides are TGCGCCAGCAGCCTGGCTCCGGGACAGGTATACGAGCAGTACTTC. This gives the protein CASSLAPGQVYEQYF. The rearrangement uses TRBV5-1 and TRBJ2-7; 8 bases agree with TRBD1. Germline CDR1 is SGHRS and CDR2 is YFSETQ. V was pared by 4 bases and J by 4 bases, with 10 bases of the junction left unmatched. This CDR3 has 15 amino acids.